The text below deals with one T cell receptor (beta chain). Its antigen is currently unknown. Germline V gene sequence: CDR1 MNHEY, CDR2 SVGAGI. Deletions cut 0 bases from V and 1 base from J, with 3 bases between. CDR3 length: 13 residues. This table comes from immunoSEQ multiplex PCR, and its TCRdb copy is limited to in-frame clones, with some not included. In the table there are around 100,000 clones, 85% of which are singletons. The donors were members of the validation cohort, which comprised roughly 130 subjects and was separate from the first cohort of some 680 subjects. The data derive from a study of cytomegalovirus exposure and HLA in healthy donors. Findings of the study overall: Researchers catalogued 160 or so TCR beta chains as cytomegalovirus-associated. Per published reports, the classifier diagnosed cytomegalovirus status with high specificity and sensitivity. The majority of TCR sequences were rare, yet some public TCRs appeared in many donors.

This clonotype was sampled from a young man in good health and CMV-seropositive. This chain uses TRBV6-5 with TRBJ1-1, with no clear D. The source material was PBMCs. The CDR3: CASSYSRNTEAFF. The CDR3 bases are TGTGCCAGCAGTTACTCCAGGAACACTGAAGCTTTCTTT.